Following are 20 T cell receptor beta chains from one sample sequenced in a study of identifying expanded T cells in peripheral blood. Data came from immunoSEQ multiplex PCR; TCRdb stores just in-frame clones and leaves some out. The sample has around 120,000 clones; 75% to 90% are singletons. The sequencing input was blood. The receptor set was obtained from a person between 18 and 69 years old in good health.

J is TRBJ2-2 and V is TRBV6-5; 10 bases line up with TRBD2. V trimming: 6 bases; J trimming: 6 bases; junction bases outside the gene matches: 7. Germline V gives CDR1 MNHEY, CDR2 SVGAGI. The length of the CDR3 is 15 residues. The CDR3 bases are TGTGCCAGCAGCTATAGCGGGGGGAGGGCCGGGGAGCTGTTTTTT. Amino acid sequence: CASSYSGGRAGELFF.

The CDR3 coding sequence is TGCGCCAGCAGCCTTGGATCCATCAGCTCCTACGAGCAGTACTTC. It encodes CASSLGSISSYEQYF. The V gene is TRBV5-1, the J gene TRBJ2-7; D gene unclear. Trimming stripped 4 bases from V and 0 bases from J, with 14 bases between. From germline, CDR1 is SGHRS and CDR2 YFSETQ. The CDR3 runs to 15 residues.

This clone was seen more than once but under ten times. CDR3 loop: CASSRGTGPDGYTF. CDR3 bases: TGTGCCAGCAGCCGCGGGACAGGGCCGGATGGCTACACCTTC. The chain uses TRBV7-3 and TRBJ1-2; TRBD1 agrees at 9 bases. This CDR3 contains 14 residues. The germline CDR1 and CDR2 sequences are SGHTA and FQGTGA. Trimming cost V 5 bases and J 6 bases; bases outside gene matches: 7.

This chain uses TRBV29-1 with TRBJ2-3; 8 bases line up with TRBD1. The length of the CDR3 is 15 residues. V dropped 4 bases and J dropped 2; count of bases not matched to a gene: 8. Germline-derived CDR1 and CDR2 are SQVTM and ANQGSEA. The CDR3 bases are TGCAGCGTTGGGCGGACAGGGACGCCCACAGATACGCAGTATTTT. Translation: CSVGRTGTPTDTQYF.

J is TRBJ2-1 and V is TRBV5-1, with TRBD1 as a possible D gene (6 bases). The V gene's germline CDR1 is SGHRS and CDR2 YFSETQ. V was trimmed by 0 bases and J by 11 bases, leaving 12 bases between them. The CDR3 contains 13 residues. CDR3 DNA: TGCGCCAGCAGCTTGGGGGGGCAGGTACAGCAGTTCTTC. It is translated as CASSLGGQVQQFF.

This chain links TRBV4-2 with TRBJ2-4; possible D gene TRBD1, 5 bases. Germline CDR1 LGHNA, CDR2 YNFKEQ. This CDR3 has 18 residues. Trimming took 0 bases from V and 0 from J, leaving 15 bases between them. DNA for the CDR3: TGTGCCAGCAGCCAAGAACAGGTAGACCGTCTAGCCAAAAACATTCAGTACTTC. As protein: CASSQEQVDRLAKNIQYF.

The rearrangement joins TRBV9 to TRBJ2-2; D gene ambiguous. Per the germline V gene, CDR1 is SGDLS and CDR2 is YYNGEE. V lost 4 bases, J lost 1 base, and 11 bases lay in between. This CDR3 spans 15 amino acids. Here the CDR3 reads CASSPRTVNTGELFF. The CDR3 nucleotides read TGTGCCAGCAGCCCTCGGACGGTGAACACCGGGGAGCTGTTTTTT.

CDR3 DNA: TGTGCCAGCAGCCTGAGTGGAGGGGGCCTTAGCAATCAGCCCCAGCATTTT. Translation: CASSLSGGGLSNQPQHF. This chain links TRBV7-9 with TRBJ1-5; 7 bases are shared with TRBD1. Trimming took 5 bases from V and 0 from J; bases not matched to a gene: 10. The CDR3 runs 17 residues. Germline CDR1 SEHNR, CDR2 FQNEAQ (reference sequence).

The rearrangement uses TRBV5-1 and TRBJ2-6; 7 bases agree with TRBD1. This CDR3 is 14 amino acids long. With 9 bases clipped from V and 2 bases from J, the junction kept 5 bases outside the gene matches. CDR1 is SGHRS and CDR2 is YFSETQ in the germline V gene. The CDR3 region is CATEGGAGANVLTF. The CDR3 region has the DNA TGCGCCACCGAAGGGGGCGCTGGGGCCAACGTCCTGACTTTC.

In DNA form, the CDR3 reads TGTGCCAGCTCACCAATGGGGGGTTCCTACGAGCAGTACTTC. This translates into CASSPMGGSYEQYF. The chain is built from TRBV18 and TRBJ2-7, with D perhaps matching TRBD2 (6 bases). The V gene lost 2 bases and the J gene lost 1 base, with 9 bases spanning the gap. CDR1 is KGHSH, CDR2 LQKENI, per germline. The CDR3 extends over 14 amino acids.

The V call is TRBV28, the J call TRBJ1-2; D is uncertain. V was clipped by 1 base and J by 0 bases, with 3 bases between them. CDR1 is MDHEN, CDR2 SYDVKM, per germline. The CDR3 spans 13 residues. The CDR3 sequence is CASSLLANYGYTF. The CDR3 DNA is TGTGCCAGCAGTTTATTGGCTAACTATGGCTACACCTTC.

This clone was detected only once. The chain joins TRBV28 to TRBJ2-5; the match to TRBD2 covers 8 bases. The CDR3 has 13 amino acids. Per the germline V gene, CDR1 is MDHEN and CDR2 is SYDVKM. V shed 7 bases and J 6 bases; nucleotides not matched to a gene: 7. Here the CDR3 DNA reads TGTGCCAGCACAACGGGAGGGCCGAAGACCCAGTACTTC. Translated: CASTTGGPKTQYF.

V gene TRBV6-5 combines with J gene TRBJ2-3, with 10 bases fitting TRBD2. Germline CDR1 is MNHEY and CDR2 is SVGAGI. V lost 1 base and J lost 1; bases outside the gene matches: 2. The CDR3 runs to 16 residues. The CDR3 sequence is CASSYLAGGGTDTQYF. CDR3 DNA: TGTGCCAGCAGTTACTTAGCGGGAGGTGGCACAGATACGCAGTATTTT.

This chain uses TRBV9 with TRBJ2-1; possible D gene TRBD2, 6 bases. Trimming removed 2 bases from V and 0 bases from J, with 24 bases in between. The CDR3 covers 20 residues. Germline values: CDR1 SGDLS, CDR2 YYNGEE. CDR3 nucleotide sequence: TGTGCCAGCAGCGTGGAAACCGGGACTGGCCCTTCGAGCTCCTACAATGAGCAGTTCTTC. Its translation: CASSVETGTGPSSSYNEQFF.

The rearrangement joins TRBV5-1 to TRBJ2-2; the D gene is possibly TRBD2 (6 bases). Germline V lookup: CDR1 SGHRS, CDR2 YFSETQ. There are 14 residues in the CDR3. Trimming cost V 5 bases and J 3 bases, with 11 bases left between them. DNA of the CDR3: TGCGCCAGCAGGGGAGGAAGGGACACCGGGGAGCTGTTTTTT. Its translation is CASRGGRDTGELFF.

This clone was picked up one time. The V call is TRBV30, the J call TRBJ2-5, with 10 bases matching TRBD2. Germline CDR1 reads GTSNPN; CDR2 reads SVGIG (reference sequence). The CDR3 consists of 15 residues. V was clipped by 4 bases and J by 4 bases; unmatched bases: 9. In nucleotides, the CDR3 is TGTGCCTGGAACGTCGCAAGCGGGGGGGCAGAGACCCAGTACTTC. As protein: CAWNVASGGAETQYF.

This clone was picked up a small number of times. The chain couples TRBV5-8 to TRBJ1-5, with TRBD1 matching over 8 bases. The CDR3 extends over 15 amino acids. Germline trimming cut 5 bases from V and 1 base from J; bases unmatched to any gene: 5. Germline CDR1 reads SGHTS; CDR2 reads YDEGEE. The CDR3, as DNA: TGTGCCAGCAGTCCGACAGGGGACAGCAATCAGCCCCAGCATTTT. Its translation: CASSPTGDSNQPQHF.

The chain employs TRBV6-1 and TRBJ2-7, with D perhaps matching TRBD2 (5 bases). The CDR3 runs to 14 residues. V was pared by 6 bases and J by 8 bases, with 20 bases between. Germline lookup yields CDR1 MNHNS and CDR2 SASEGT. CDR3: CASSRAAADGKQYF. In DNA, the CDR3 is TGTGCCAGCAGCCGGGCGGCGGCCGACGGGAAGCAGTACTTC.

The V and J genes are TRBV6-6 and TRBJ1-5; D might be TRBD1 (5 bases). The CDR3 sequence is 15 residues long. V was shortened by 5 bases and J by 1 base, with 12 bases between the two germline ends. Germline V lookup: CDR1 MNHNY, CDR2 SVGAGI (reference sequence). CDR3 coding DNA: TGTGCCAGCAGTGCCGATGGGGACAGCAATCAGCCCCAGCATTTT. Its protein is CASSADGDSNQPQHF.

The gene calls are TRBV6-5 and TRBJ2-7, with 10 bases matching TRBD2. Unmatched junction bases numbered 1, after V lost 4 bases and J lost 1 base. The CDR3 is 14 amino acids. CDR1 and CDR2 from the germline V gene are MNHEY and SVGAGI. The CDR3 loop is CASSLAGGSYEQYF. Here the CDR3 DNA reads TGTGCCAGCAGTTTAGCGGGAGGATCCTACGAGCAGTACTTC.